Presented here are 17 T cell receptor beta chains from one specimen sequenced in a study of blood T cell repertoires in COVID-19. Repertoires were generated with immunoSEQ multiplex PCR, while TCRdb's copy carries only in-frame clones and drops some. The sample has over 55,000 clones, 82% seen once; the top ten hold about 22%. The specimen was peripheral blood. The source is a woman in her fifties or sixties with acute or convalescent COVID-19.

V gene TRBV27 combines with J gene TRBJ1-5, with TRBD1 matching over 7 bases. Germline V gives CDR1 MNHEY, CDR2 SMNVEV (reference sequence). The CDR3 covers 17 residues. With 6 bases clipped from V and 4 bases from J, the junction kept 15 bases outside the gene matches. The CDR3 here is CASSPRGDRVLNQPQHF. The CDR3 nucleotides are TGTGCCAGCAGCCCCAGGGGGGACCGAGTCTTAAATCAGCCCCAGCATTTT.

The V call is TRBV10-2, the J call TRBJ1-5; possibly TRBD1 for D (5 bases). V lost 0 bases and J 8 bases, leaving 17 bases between the germline ends. Germline values: CDR1 WSHSY, CDR2 SAAADI. The CDR3 runs to 16 residues. This CDR3 is CASSESTGGGVEPQHF. The CDR3, as DNA: TGCGCCAGCAGTGAGTCGACTGGGGGGGGAGTGGAGCCCCAGCATTTT.

The V call is TRBV2, the J call TRBJ2-7; D might be TRBD1 (5 bases). The CDR3 runs 16 residues. Germline CDR1 is SNHLY and CDR2 is FYNNEI. V was cut by 7 bases and J by 3 bases, with 22 bases left in between. The CDR3 DNA is TGTGCCAGCAAGGACCGCGTCCAAGGGGCGAACTACGAGCAGTACTTC. This encodes CASKDRVQGANYEQYF.

This chain uses TRBV19 with TRBJ2-1, with D tentatively TRBD1 (5 bases). The CDR3 extends over 13 amino acids. Trimming cost V 0 bases and J 10 bases, with 10 bases left between them. Germline-derived CDR1 and CDR2 are LNHDA and SQIVND (reference sequence). The CDR3 DNA sequence: TGTGCCAGTAGTATAGAGCAGGGAAGGGAGCAGTTCTTC. Translating it yields CASSIEQGREQFF. The full variable domain, completed using reference TRBV19 and TRBJ2-1, is DGGITQSPKYLFRKEGQNVTLSCEQNLNHDAMYWYRQDPGQGLRLIYYSQIVNDFQKGDIAEGYSVSREKKESFPLTVTSAQKNPTAFYLCASSIEQGREQFFGPGTRLTVL.

The chain couples TRBV6-5 to TRBJ2-2, with 9 bases aligning to TRBD1. CDR1 MNHEY and CDR2 SVGAGI come from the germline V gene. Trimming took 2 bases from V and 6 from J; bases not matched to a gene: 4. The CDR3 is 15 residues long. The CDR3 DNA reads as TGTGCCAGCAGTTACGGGGGACAGGGCTCCGGGGAGCTGTTTTTT. This encodes CASSYGGQGSGELFF.

This clone occurred once. The chain links TRBV7-2 to TRBJ2-3; TRBD2 agrees at 10 bases. V shed 4 bases and J 10 bases; nucleotides not matched to a gene: 8. The CDR3 has 14 residues. The germline CDR1 and CDR2 sequences are SGHTA and FQGNSA. CDR3 nucleotides: TGTGCCAGCAGCTGGAGCGGGGGGGCATATGCGCAGTATTTT. It codes for CASSWSGGAYAQYF.

The gene calls are TRBV9 and TRBJ2-3; TRBD1 is a possible D gene (5 bases). Germline V gene sequence: CDR1 SGDLS, CDR2 YYNGEE. V was cut by 4 bases and J by 5 bases, with 14 bases left in between. This CDR3 has 14 amino acids. The CDR3 sequence: CASSISSQEDTQYF. As DNA, the CDR3 is TGTGCCAGCAGCATATCGTCACAGGAAGATACGCAGTATTTT.

V is TRBV6-4 and J is TRBJ2-7; 10 nucleotides align to TRBD1. The CDR3 has 19 amino acids. Unmatched junction bases numbered 14, after V lost 0 bases and J lost 3 bases. The V gene's germline CDR1 is MRHNA and CDR2 SNTAGT. The CDR3 spells CASSDSYREGDRGNYEQYF. The CDR3 DNA reads TGTGCCAGCAGTGACTCATATAGGGAGGGGGACAGGGGTAACTACGAGCAGTACTTC.

Only one count was recorded for this clone. The gene calls are TRBV27 and TRBJ1-3; D is unresolved. The length of the CDR3 is 16 residues. The germline CDR1 and CDR2 sequences are MNHEY and SMNVEV (reference sequence). Trimming pared 4 bases from V and 6 bases from J, leaving 19 bases between. The CDR3 here is CASSSKYSEFVNTIYF. CDR3 nucleotide sequence: TGTGCCAGCAGTTCAAAATACAGTGAATTTGTAAACACCATATATTTT.

The chain recombines TRBV5-1 with TRBJ2-7; 8 bases fit TRBD2. Losses at the gene ends were 3 bases for V and 6 bases for J; bases not matched to a gene: 2. CDR3 size: 12 residues. CDR1 and CDR2 from the germline V gene are SGHRS and YFSETQ. This chain's CDR3 is CASSSGGGEQYF. DNA of the CDR3: TGCGCCAGCAGCTCGGGGGGGGGCGAGCAGTACTTC. Full variable domain (outside the CDR3, taken from reference TRBV5-1 and TRBJ2-7): KAGVTQTPRYLIKTRGQQVTLSCSPISGHRSVSWYQQTPGQGLQFLFEYFSETQRNKGNFPGRFSGRQFSNSRSEMNVSTLELGDSALYLCASSSGGGEQYFGPGTRLTVT.

V usage is TRBV19 and J usage is TRBJ2-7; 8 positions match TRBD1. The germline CDR1 and CDR2 sequences are LNHDA and SQIVND (reference sequence). The trim removed 3 bases at V and 3 bases at J, leaving 7 bases unmatched. The length of the CDR3 is 15 residues. CDR3 sequence (DNA): TGTGCCAGTAGTATGTCGGGACAGGCCAACTACGAGCAGTACTTC. Protein: CASSMSGQANYEQYF.

The genes are TRBV30 and TRBJ2-3; D gene unclear. The ends were cut back, 0 bases at V and 10 bases at J, with 11 bases in the middle. The CDR3 runs to 12 residues. Germline assignment: CDR1 GTSNPN and CDR2 SVGIG (reference sequence). The CDR3 DNA reads TGTGCCTGGAGTGTACCCCCATCGGCGCAGTATTTT. It yields the protein CAWSVPPSAQYF.

V usage is TRBV5-1 and J usage is TRBJ1-4; a possible D gene is TRBD1 (5 bases). Germline V gives CDR1 SGHRS, CDR2 YFSETQ. V lost 5 bases, J lost 6 bases, and 17 bases lay in between. The CDR3 contains 15 residues. In nucleotides, the CDR3 is TGCGCCAGCAGTTCCGACGGCCGGGGGGATGAAAAACTGTTTTTT. Protein sequence: CASSSDGRGDEKLFF.

This clone was counted a single time. This chain uses TRBV19 with TRBJ1-5, with D maybe TRBD1 (6 bases). CDR3 size: 15 residues. Trimming cost V 6 bases and J 6 bases, with 18 bases left between them. Germline V gene lookup returns CDR1 LNHDA and CDR2 SQIVND (reference sequence). CDR3: CASRPSPGGGQPQHF. CDR3 coding DNA: TGTGCCAGTAGGCCCTCCCCTGGGGGCGGTCAGCCCCAGCATTTT.

V usage is TRBV7-2 and J usage is TRBJ2-3; 11 nucleotides align to TRBD2. The CDR3 is 16 amino acids. Germline CDR1 reads SGHTA; CDR2 reads FQGNSA. After removal of 6 bases from V and 4 bases from J, the junction contained 9 bases not matched to a gene. The CDR3 loop is CASRFLAGGASDTQYF. The CDR3 DNA reads as TGTGCCAGCAGGTTTTTAGCGGGGGGGGCCTCAGATACGCAGTATTTT.

The genes are TRBV6-4 and TRBJ1-1, with D perhaps matching TRBD1 (5 bases). Looked up from germline, CDR1 is MRHNA and CDR2 is SNTAGT. This CDR3 has 11 residues. V was pared by 9 bases and J by 5 bases, with 10 bases between. The CDR3 protein is CARPQGTEAFF. DNA for the CDR3: TGTGCCAGACCGCAGGGTACTGAAGCTTTCTTT.

The chain couples TRBV5-1 to TRBJ2-3; 14 positions match TRBD2. This CDR3 contains 15 residues. Germline-derived CDR1 and CDR2 are SGHRS and YFSETQ. V gave up 4 bases and J gave up 6 bases; unmatched junction bases: 4. The chain's CDR3 is CASSPGLAGVDTQYF. CDR3 nucleotides: TGCGCCAGCAGCCCGGGACTAGCGGGGGTTGATACGCAGTATTTT. The entire variable domain, with the rest obtained from reference TRBV5-1 and TRBJ2-3, is as follows: KAGVTQTPRYLIKTRGQQVTLSCSPISGHRSVSWYQQTPGQGLQFLFEYFSETQRNKGNFPGRFSGRQFSNSRSEMNVSTLELGDSALYLCASSPGLAGVDTQYFGPGTRLTVL.